This entry features one TCR beta chain sequence. As yet, its antigen is unknown. It was focal radiation plus CTLA-4 blockade with ipilimumab that patients with chemo-refractory metastatic non-small-cell lung cancer received. This record belongs to a study of radiotherapy plus CTLA-4 blockade in lung cancer. The table came from immunoSEQ multiplex PCR; TCRdb's copy has only in-frame clones and leaves some out. The data show 65,000 to 95,000 clones, 87% seen once. This CDR3 comprises 12 residues. V was trimmed by 0 bases and J by 4 bases, leaving 3 bases between them. Germline CDR1 SGHNT, CDR2 YYREEE (reference sequence). Overall study results and limits: An expansion of tumor-derived TCR clones occurred in blood after radiotherapy plus ipilimumab.

The chain recombines TRBV5-4 with TRBJ2-3; D unclear. The sequences come from peripheral blood, collected from a patient treated with radiotherapy plus ipilimumab. The clonotype originates from a human donor with non-small cell lung cancer that progressed on radiotherapy plus ipilimumab. The CDR3 here is CASSLVADTQYF. The CDR3 bases are TGTGCCAGCAGCTTGGTGGCAGATACGCAGTATTTT.